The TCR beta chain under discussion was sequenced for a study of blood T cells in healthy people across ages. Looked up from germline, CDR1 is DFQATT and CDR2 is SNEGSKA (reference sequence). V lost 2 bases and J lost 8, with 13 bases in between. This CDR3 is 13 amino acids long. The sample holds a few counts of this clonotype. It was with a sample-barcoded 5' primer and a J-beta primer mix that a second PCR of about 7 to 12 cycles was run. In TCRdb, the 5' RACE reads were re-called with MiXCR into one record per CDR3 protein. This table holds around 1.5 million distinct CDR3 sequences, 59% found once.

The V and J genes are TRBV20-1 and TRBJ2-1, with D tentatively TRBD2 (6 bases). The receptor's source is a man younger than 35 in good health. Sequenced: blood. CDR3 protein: CSARNRELDEQFF. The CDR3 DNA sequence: TGCAGTGCTAGAAATCGGGAGTTGGATGAGCAGTTCTTC.